This entry describes one TCR beta chain. Those who participated ranged in age from roughly 18 to 95 years and resided in 20 to 30 US areas. TCRdb keeps only in-frame clones here, not all; method: immunoSEQ multiplex PCR. This table holds about 330,000 clones, over 75% found once. This sample is drawn from a study of blood T cell repertoires in COVID-19. Sequencing used PBMCs or T cells enriched from blood (not recorded which). The source is a man aged 25-45 years who had recovered from COVID-19.

CDR3 residues: CASSWTGGLVSNQPQHF. The CDR3 coding sequence is TGTGCCAGCAGCTGGACAGGGGGGTTGGTTAGCAATCAGCCCCAGCATTTT. The V and J genes are TRBV7-8 and TRBJ1-5; 10 bases agree with TRBD1. J gave up 0 bases and V 4 bases, and 6 bases lay outside the gene matches. There are 17 residues in the CDR3. CDR1 is SGHVS, CDR2 FQNEAQ, per germline.